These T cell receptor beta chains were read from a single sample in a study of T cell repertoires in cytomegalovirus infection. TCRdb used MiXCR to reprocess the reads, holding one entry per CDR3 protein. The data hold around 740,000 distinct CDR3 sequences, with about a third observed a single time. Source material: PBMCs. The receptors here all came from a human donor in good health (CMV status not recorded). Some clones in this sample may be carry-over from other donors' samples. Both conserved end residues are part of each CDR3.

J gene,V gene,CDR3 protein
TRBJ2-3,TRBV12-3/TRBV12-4,CASDFGGTDTQYF
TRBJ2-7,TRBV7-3,CASSVGRGYEQYF
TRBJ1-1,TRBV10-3,CAISPNKNEAFF
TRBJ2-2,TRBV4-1,CASSQDTRLAGFNTGELFF
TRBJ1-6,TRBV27,CASSLGLRGPRGSPLHF
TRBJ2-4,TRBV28,CASSLPQGNIQYF
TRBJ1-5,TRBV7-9,CASSFSGLGNQPQHF
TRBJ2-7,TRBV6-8,CASSYRGDWDYEQYF
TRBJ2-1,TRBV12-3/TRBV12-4,CASSLTSNEQFF
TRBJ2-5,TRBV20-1,CSARNERAGVPETQYF
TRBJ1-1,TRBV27,CASSSVARDTEAFF
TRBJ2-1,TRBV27,CASGPGASGTGNEQFF
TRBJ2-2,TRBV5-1,CASSPDGLGNGELFF
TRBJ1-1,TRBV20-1,CSARVSTGPFF
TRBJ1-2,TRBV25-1,CASSERGAGFNYGYTF
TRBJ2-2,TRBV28,CASSFSRGLIGELFF
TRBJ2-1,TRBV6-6,CASRQQGLNEQFF
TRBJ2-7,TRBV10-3,CAISAGNSFYEQYF
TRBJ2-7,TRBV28,CASSTRLAGVPRLTYEQYF
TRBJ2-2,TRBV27,CASSLTRLGEGTGELFF
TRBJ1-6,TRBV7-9,CASSRDRNSPLHF
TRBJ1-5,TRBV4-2,CASSQFPTERHQPQHF
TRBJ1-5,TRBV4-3,CASSQDPGQGANQPQHF
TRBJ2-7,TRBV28,CASSQELAGDYEQYF
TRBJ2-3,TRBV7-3,CASSLISSGSDTQYF
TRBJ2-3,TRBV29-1,CSVETLLLAGDTDTQYF
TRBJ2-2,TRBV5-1,CASSLWSGTGLTGELFF
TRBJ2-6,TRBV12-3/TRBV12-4,CASSSGSFSGANVLTF
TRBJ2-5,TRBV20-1,CSARDMRLTSGETQYF
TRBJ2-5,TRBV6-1,CASSTSGWLKETQYF
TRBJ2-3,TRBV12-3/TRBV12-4,CASAEADTQYF